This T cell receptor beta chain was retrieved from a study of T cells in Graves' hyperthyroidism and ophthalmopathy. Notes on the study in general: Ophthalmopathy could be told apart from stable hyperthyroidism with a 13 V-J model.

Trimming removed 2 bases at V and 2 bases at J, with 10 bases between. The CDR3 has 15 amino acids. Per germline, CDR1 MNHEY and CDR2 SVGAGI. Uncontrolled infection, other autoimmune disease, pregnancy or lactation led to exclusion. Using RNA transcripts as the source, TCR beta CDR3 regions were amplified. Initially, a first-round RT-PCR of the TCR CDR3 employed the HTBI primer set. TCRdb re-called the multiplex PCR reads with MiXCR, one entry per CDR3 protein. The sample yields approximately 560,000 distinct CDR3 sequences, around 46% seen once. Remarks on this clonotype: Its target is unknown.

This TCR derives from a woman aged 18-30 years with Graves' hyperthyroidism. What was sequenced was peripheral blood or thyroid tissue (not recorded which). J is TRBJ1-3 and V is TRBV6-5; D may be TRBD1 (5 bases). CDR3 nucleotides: TGTGCCAGCAGTTACCGGGGGAAGGCTGGAAACACCATATATTTT. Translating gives CASSYRGKAGNTIYF.